A single sample is the source of the 13 T cell receptor beta chains below, sequenced in a study of T cells in women clearing cervical HPV infection (dated by TCRdb to 2016 to 2019). The library was built by means of the immunoSEQ multiplex PCR assay. Drawn from immuneACCESS, this table holds only the in-frame rearrangements with V and J called that TCRdb kept. Clones are partly lost; checked studies trace under half to an unresolved V gene and leave the rest unexplained. The sample table records tens of thousands of clones. The ten top clones hold roughly 4.7% of the sample. Material: blood buffy coat. These receptors came from a woman between 18 and 69 years old with a cervical HPV16 infection that either progressed to CIN3+ or cleared (not recorded which).

Details on this clone: The DNA ends 3 residues before the CDR3 does, and the rest of the CDR3 is filled in from the germline J gene. The V and J genes are TRBV29-1 and TRBJ2-7, with D possibly being TRBD2 (6 bases). V was pared by 5 bases and J by 3 bases, with 8 bases between. The CDR3 totals 11 residues. Germline CDR1 and CDR2: SQVTM and ANQGSEA. CDR3 DNA, as far as it was read: TGCAGCGTTTTGGAGGGCTACGAG. Amino acids: CSVLEGYE. The CDR3, in full, reads CSVLEGYEQYF.

Points on this clone: Sequencing ends 3 residues short of the CDR3 end; the germline J gene provides the rest. The chain combines TRBV19 with TRBJ1-2; 7 bases match TRBD1. Germline V gene lookup returns CDR1 LNHDA and CDR2 SQIVND (reference sequence). The CDR3 covers 13 residues. V dropped 2 bases and J dropped 7; count of bases not matched to a gene: 4. CDR3 in amino acids: CASSIIQGSGYTF. Incomplete CDR3 DNA: TGTGCCAGTAGTATAATACAGGGGAGTGGC.

As concerns this clone: The observed sequence ends 3 residues before the CDR3 terminus, with the missing tail filled in from the germline J gene. J is TRBJ2-6 and V is TRBV20-1; 7 bases map to TRBD2. V shed 1 base, J shed 0 bases, and the junction held 3 bases outside the gene matches. Per germline, CDR1 DFQATT and CDR2 SNEGSKA (reference sequence). The CDR3 sequence is 16 residues long. The CDR3 region is CSARGGGSSGANVLTF. The covered CDR3 bases are TGCAGTGCTAGAGGGGGGGGTAGCTCTGGGGCCAACGTC.

The CDR3 here is CASRRGQGDQPQHF. CDR3 DNA, as far as it was read: TGTGCCAGCAGGAGGGGACAGGGGGATCAGCCC. The chain couples TRBV2 to TRBJ1-5, with 11 bases lining up with TRBD1. The observed sequence ends 3 residues before the CDR3 terminus, with the missing tail filled in from the germline J gene. The CDR3 is 14 amino acids. Trimming took 6 bases from V and 5 from J; bases not matched to a gene: 3. Germline CDR1 reads SNHLY; CDR2 reads FYNNEI. Complete variable domain (other parts from reference TRBV2 and TRBJ1-5): EPEVTQTPSHQVTQMGQEVILRCVPISNHLYFYWYRQILGQKVEFLVSFYNNEISEKSEIFDDQFSVERPDGSNFTLKIRSTKLEDSAMYFCASRRGQGDQPQHFGDGTRLSIL.

Points on this clone: The read halts 3 residues ahead of the CDR3 end, with the missing end drawn from the germline J gene. The chain has TRBV2 and TRBJ1-5; TRBD1 aligns across 7 bases. Germline CDR1 reads SNHLY; CDR2 reads FYNNEI. This CDR3 has 17 residues. V gave up 6 bases and J gave up 2 bases; unmatched junction bases: 13. The CDR3 here is CASSAPQGKGGNQPQHF. The sequenced CDR3 bases are TGTGCCAGCAGCGCCCCACAGGGGAAAGGGGGCAATCAGCCC.

About this clone: The read finishes 3 residues shy of the CDR3 end, and the germline J gene is used to complete it. The chain uses TRBV2 and TRBJ1-1; D unresolved. Germline V gene lookup returns CDR1 SNHLY and CDR2 FYNNEI. V lost 8 bases, J lost 0 bases, and 10 bases lay in between. CDR3 length equals 13 residues. CDR3 in amino acids: CASSVFVNTEAFF. Incomplete CDR3 DNA: TGTGCCAGCTCCGTATTCGTGAACACTGAA.

Of note for this clone: The CDR3 is cut off 3 residues early in the read; its end comes from the germline J gene. The V call is TRBV5-4, the J call TRBJ1-6; 9 positions match TRBD1. Germline loops: CDR1 SGHNT, CDR2 YYREEE (reference sequence). After removal of 0 bases from V and 7 bases from J, the junction contained 2 bases not matched to a gene. The CDR3 spans 15 residues. The sequenced part of the CDR3 DNA is TGTGCCAGCAGCTTGGAGGGGACAGGGAATTCACCC. It yields the protein CASSLEGTGNSP. The whole CDR3 protein reads CASSLEGTGNSPLHF.

Remarks on this clone: With the read ending 3 residues before the CDR3 end, the germline J gene is used to fill in that end. The chain links TRBV12-5 to TRBJ2-1; 10 positions match TRBD2. The germline gives CDR1 LGHNT, CDR2 FRNRAP. J was trimmed by 2 bases and V by 0 bases; bases with no gene match: 10. CDR3 size: 19 residues. The sequenced CDR3 bases are TGTGCTAGTGGTTTGGTTTCGTGGCTAGCGGGGGTTACCTACAATGAG. It yields the protein CASGLVSWLAGVTYNE. The whole CDR3 region reads CASGLVSWLAGVTYNEQFF.

Remarks on this clone: The CDR3 extends 3 residues past the end of the read, so its final part is completed from the germline J gene. The chain is built from TRBV5-1 and TRBJ1-4; tentative D call: TRBD1 (6 bases). Per the germline V gene, CDR1 is SGHRS and CDR2 is YFSETQ. This CDR3 spans 15 amino acids. Between the trimmed V and J ends, which lost 7 bases and 3 bases, there was a span of 16 bases. The CDR3 region is CASAAKDRANEKLFF. Incomplete CDR3 DNA: TGCGCCAGCGCCGCCAAGGACAGAGCTAATGAAAAA.

As concerns this clone: The read terminates 3 residues ahead of where the CDR3 ends, so the germline J gene completes it. The rearrangement joins TRBV19 to TRBJ2-5; 7 bases fit TRBD2. The germline V gene encodes CDR1 LNHDA and CDR2 SQIVND (reference sequence). With V trimmed by 4 bases and J by 4 bases, 3 bases remained unmatched. The CDR3 has 13 amino acids. CDR3 DNA (partial): TGTGCCAGTAGTAGGGGGACTATAGAGACC. This gives the protein CASSRGTIET. The complete CDR3 reads CASSRGTIETQYF.

The CDR3 bases that were read are TGTGCCAGCAGCTTGCGGGGGAACGAG. Translation gives CASSLRGNE. The whole CDR3 sequence is CASSLRGNEQYF. This chain links TRBV7-2 with TRBJ2-7, with 7 bases matching TRBD2. The CDR3 end falls 3 residues outside the read, so it is completed with the germline J gene. Unmatched junction bases numbered 1, after V lost 3 bases and J lost 5 bases. CDR3 size: 12 residues. Germline CDR1 is SGHTA and CDR2 is FQGNSA. The variable domain in full, completed from reference TRBV7-2 and TRBJ2-7, reads GAGVSQSPSNKVTEKGKDVELRCDPISGHTALYWYRQSLGQGLEFLIYFQGNSAPDKSGLPSDRFSAERTGGSVSTLTIQRTQQEDSAVYLCASSLRGNEQYFGPGTRLTVT.

For this clone: The read comes to an end 3 residues before the CDR3 does, leaving the germline J gene to fill in the end. The V gene is TRBV19, the J gene TRBJ1-1; a weak D match, TRBD1 (6 bases). The V and J ends lost 4 bases and 5 bases respectively, with 14 bases between them. CDR1 LNHDA and CDR2 SQIVND come from the germline V gene (reference sequence). The CDR3 is 14 amino acids. The chain's CDR3 is CASSTDRLGTEAFF. CDR3 DNA, as far as it was read: TGTGCCAGTAGTACCGACAGGCTAGGAACTGAA.

On this clone itself: The missing CDR3 end, 3 residues past where the read stops, is filled in from the germline J gene. The chain couples TRBV6-4 to TRBJ2-1, with 11 bases identical to TRBD2. With 3 bases clipped from V and 3 bases from J, the junction kept 1 base outside the gene matches. The germline V gene encodes CDR1 MRHNA and CDR2 SNTAGT. The CDR3 consists of 15 residues. The covered CDR3 bases are TGTGCCAGCAGTGATGGGACTAGCGGCTACAATGAG. As protein: CASSDGTSGYNE. The entire CDR3 reads CASSDGTSGYNEQFF.